The 21 T cell receptor beta chains below come from one sample, sequenced in a study of cytomegalovirus exposure and HLA in healthy donors. Primers for the PCR totalled 60 Vbeta and 13 Jbeta. Generated by immunoSEQ multiplex PCR, the TCRdb table keeps only in-frame clones and is missing some. The profile shows tens of thousands of clones, about 78% of them singletons. The specimen sequenced was PBMCs. The receptors derive from a man between 18 and 29 years old in good health and CMV-seronegative.

This clone was counted a single time. The CDR3 DNA is TGTGCCAGCAGGCTGGACAGGGGGGATCACAATGAGCAGTTCTTC. Encoded protein: CASRLDRGDHNEQFF. The chain links TRBV2 to TRBJ2-1; 10 bases fit TRBD1. From germline, CDR1 is SNHLY and CDR2 FYNNEI. Germline trimming cut 6 bases from V and 5 bases from J; bases unmatched to any gene: 7. This CDR3 contains 15 residues.

The rearrangement links TRBV4-3 to TRBJ1-5; 10 nucleotides line up with TRBD1. V was clipped by 0 bases and J by 7 bases; unmatched bases: 6. The CDR3 extends over 16 amino acids. CDR1 and CDR2 (germline): LGHNA, YSLEER. CDR3 sequence reads: CASSQDTGQGRQPQHF. In DNA form, the CDR3 reads TGCGCCAGCAGCCAAGACACGGGACAGGGGAGGCAGCCCCAGCATTTT.

The rearrangement links TRBV7-9 to TRBJ1-2; 9 bases are shared with TRBD1. CDR1 is SEHNR, CDR2 FQNEAQ, per germline (reference sequence). The CDR3 has 17 residues. With V trimmed by 1 base and J by 4 bases, 10 bases remained unmatched. CDR3 DNA: TGTGCCAGCAGCTTAGGAAGTGGACAGGGGAGATTCTATGGCTACACCTTC. It yields the protein CASSLGSGQGRFYGYTF. The entire variable domain, with the rest obtained from reference TRBV7-9 and TRBJ1-2, is as follows: DTGVSQNPRHKITKRGQNVTFRCDPISEHNRLYWYRQTLGQGPEFLTYFQNEAQLEKSRLLSDRFSAERPKGSFSTLEIQRTEQGDSAMYLCASSLGSGQGRFYGYTFGSGTRLTVV.

This clone was counted only a few times. The chain is built from TRBV4-3 and TRBJ2-1, with a weak D call TRBD2 (5 bases). The CDR3 loop spans 15 amino acids. CDR1 is LGHNA, CDR2 YSLEER, per germline. Trimming removed 0 bases from V and 1 base from J, with 7 bases in between. The CDR3 DNA reads TGCGCCAGCAGCCAAGAGGGCGGGTCCTACAATGAGCAGTTCTTC. Its translation: CASSQEGGSYNEQFF.

The chain combines TRBV10-3 with TRBJ2-3, with D perhaps matching TRBD2 (5 bases). Trimming shortened V by 0 bases and J by 10 bases, and 17 bases separated the two germline ends. Per germline, CDR1 ENHRY and CDR2 SYGVKD. The CDR3 is 15 residues long. CDR3 bases: TGTGCCATCAGTGAGTCGGGCGCTCTCTCACTAGCGCAGTATTTT. Residues: CAISESGALSLAQYF.

CDR3 amino acids: CASSLGLVRIGTDTQYF. The CDR3 DNA sequence: TGCGCCAGCAGCTTGGGTCTAGTGAGGATCGGCACAGATACGCAGTATTTT. The chain uses TRBV5-1 and TRBJ2-3; D unclear. The CDR3 sequence is 17 residues long. CDR1 SGHRS and CDR2 YFSETQ come from the germline V gene. The V and J ends lost 0 bases and 1 base respectively, with 15 bases between them.

This clone was seen only once. This rearrangement joins TRBV18 to TRBJ1-2, with 7 bases aligning to TRBD1. The junction had 12 bases not matched to a gene; V was cut back by 1 base and J by 7 bases. The CDR3 covers 16 residues. Per germline, CDR1 KGHSH and CDR2 LQKENI. The CDR3 protein is CASSPLSGQLFGGYTF. The CDR3, as DNA: TGTGCCAGCTCACCACTTTCGGGACAGCTCTTCGGTGGCTACACCTTC.

This chain uses TRBV5-1 with TRBJ2-4, with 12 bases identical to TRBD2. CDR1 is SGHRS, CDR2 YFSETQ, per germline. J was trimmed by 1 base and V by 1 base; bases with no gene match: 0. This CDR3 spans 16 amino acids. The CDR3 DNA follows: TGCGCCAGCAGCTTGACTAGCGGGGGGGCCAAAAACATTCAGTACTTC. It yields the protein CASSLTSGGAKNIQYF.

This clone was counted between two and nine times. The chain uses TRBV7-3 and TRBJ1-1; tentative D call: TRBD1 (6 bases). The germline V gene encodes CDR1 SGHTA and CDR2 FQGTGA. Trimming took 5 bases from V and 6 from J, leaving 13 bases between them. The CDR3 contains 13 residues. The CDR3 DNA follows: TGTGCCAGCAGCCGCACAGGGAAGTCTGAAGCTTTCTTT. As protein: CASSRTGKSEAFF.

The chain recombines TRBV19 with TRBJ2-7; D is unclear. In germline, CDR1 is LNHDA, CDR2 SQIVND (reference sequence). CDR3 length: 14 amino acids. V gave up 2 bases and J gave up 3 bases, with 11 bases separating them. The CDR3 reads CASSITSRFYEQYF. The CDR3 coding sequence is TGTGCCAGTAGTATAACCTCCAGGTTCTACGAGCAGTACTTC.

The rearrangement uses TRBV2 and TRBJ2-1; 13 bases match TRBD2. The CDR3 consists of 19 residues. The junction had 15 bases not matched to a gene; V was cut back by 5 bases and J by 5 bases. CDR1 is SNHLY and CDR2 is FYNNEI in the germline V gene. CDR3 sequence: CASSHPPPTSGGADNEQFF. CDR3 bases: TGTGCCAGCAGTCACCCCCCCCCTACTAGCGGGGGGGCGGACAATGAGCAGTTCTTC.

This sequence joins TRBV6-5 and TRBJ2-4; D is uncertain. The CDR3 is 15 residues long. V lost 3 bases and J lost 0, with 9 bases in between. Per the germline V gene, CDR1 is MNHEY and CDR2 is SVGAGI. The CDR3 loop is CASSYSFLAKNIQYF. The CDR3 DNA reads TGTGCCAGCAGTTATTCGTTCCTAGCCAAAAACATTCAGTACTTC.

The V and J genes are TRBV28 and TRBJ2-5; 11 bases line up with TRBD2. CDR1 and CDR2 from the germline V gene are MDHEN and SYDVKM. V trimming: 3 bases; J trimming: 4 bases; junction bases outside the gene matches: 10. This CDR3 is 17 amino acids long. This CDR3 is CASSLGGLAALGETQYF. CDR3 bases: TGTGCCAGCAGTTTGGGGGGACTAGCGGCGCTGGGAGAGACCCAGTACTTC.

The CDR3 sequence: CASSFGQTHSTDTQYF. CDR3 coding DNA: TGTGCCAGCAGTTTCGGACAGACCCATTCCACAGATACGCAGTATTTT. This chain uses TRBV6-6 with TRBJ2-3, with a tentative D call TRBD1 (6 bases). The germline gives CDR1 MNHNY, CDR2 SVGAGI (reference sequence). This CDR3 spans 16 amino acids. Trimming took off 4 bases at V and 2 bases at J, with 16 bases between the two ends.

The chain joins TRBV28 to TRBJ2-2; 8 positions agree with TRBD1. CDR3 size: 14 residues. Germline loops: CDR1 MDHEN, CDR2 SYDVKM. Trimming removed 6 bases from V and 8 bases from J; junction bases left unmatched: 8. The CDR3 here is CASRPQGAVGELFF. The CDR3 DNA reads as TGTGCCAGCAGGCCTCAGGGGGCGGTGGGGGAGCTGTTTTTT.

The V and J genes are TRBV28 and TRBJ1-2; 12 bases fit TRBD1. This CDR3 contains 16 residues. Germline values: CDR1 MDHEN, CDR2 SYDVKM. V dropped 4 bases and J dropped 8; count of bases not matched to a gene: 11. The DNA for the CDR3 is TGTGCCAGCAGTTCGCCGGGACAGGGGGCCGTCAACGGCTACACCTTC. It is translated as CASSSPGQGAVNGYTF.

This rearrangement joins TRBV7-8 to TRBJ2-2, with D perhaps TRBD2 (6 bases). V lost 4 bases and J lost 3, with 9 bases in between. This CDR3 comprises 14 residues. The germline gives CDR1 SGHVS, CDR2 FQNEAQ. CDR3 loop: CASSSGLYTGELFF. Written as DNA, the CDR3 is TGTGCCAGCAGCTCGGGACTTTACACCGGGGAGCTGTTTTTT. Variable domain in full (rest from reference TRBV7-8 and TRBJ2-2): GAGVSQSPRYKVAKRGQDVALRCDPISGHVSLFWYQQALGQGPEFLTYFQNEAQLDKSGLPSDRFFAERPEGSVSTLKIQRTQQEDSAVYLCASSSGLYTGELFFGEGSRLTVL.

This clone was picked up one time. CDR3 protein: CASSGTGHTDTQYF. The CDR3 region has the DNA TGTGCCAGCAGTGGGACAGGCCACACAGATACGCAGTATTTT. The chain employs TRBV6-4 and TRBJ2-3, with 7 bases matching TRBD1. Losses at the gene ends were 4 bases for V and 2 bases for J; bases not matched to a gene: 3. The CDR3 totals 14 residues. CDR1 is MRHNA, CDR2 SNTAGT, per germline.

Only a few counts were recorded for this clone. The chain couples TRBV7-9 to TRBJ2-5; TRBD1 matches at 9 bases. The CDR3 loop spans 16 amino acids. From germline, CDR1 is SEHNR and CDR2 FQNEAQ (reference sequence). After removal of 5 bases from V and 5 bases from J, the junction contained 12 bases not matched to a gene. The CDR3 nucleotides read TGTGCCAGCAGCCCGTCCGACAGGGGGGAGTGGGAGACCCAGTACTTC. Protein: CASSPSDRGEWETQYF.

V and J are TRBV28 and TRBJ1-2; D unresolved. Germline CDR1 MDHEN, CDR2 SYDVKM. V gave up 3 bases and J gave up 5 bases, with 10 bases separating them. CDR3 length equals 13 residues. The CDR3 coding sequence is TGTGCCAGCAGTTTCGGAGAGATGTATGGCTACACCTTC. Protein: CASSFGEMYGYTF.

The rearrangement uses TRBV5-1 and TRBJ2-4; D possibly corresponds to TRBD2 (8 bases). The CDR3 spans 17 residues. V was trimmed by 0 bases and J by 10 bases, leaving 23 bases between them. Germline V gene sequence: CDR1 SGHRS, CDR2 YFSETQ. CDR3 in DNA: TGCGCCAGCAGCTTGGAGGGGACTAGACCTTCAGGGGGGATTCAGTACTTC. Its translation is CASSLEGTRPSGGIQYF.